One and the same sample provided the 3 T cell receptor beta chains below, sequenced in a study of CD8 T cells in Susac syndrome. About 0.45 to 1 ug RNA was reverse transcribed with random hexamers. TCRdb called the immunoSEQ multiplex PCR reads again in MiXCR, with one record for every CDR3 protein. The data show over 100,000 distinct CDR3 sequences, roughly 95% seen once. Sequencing input: CD4+ T cells from PBMCs. The receptor set was obtained from a human donor with Susac syndrome.

The chain uses TRBV7-2 and TRBJ2-3, with TRBD1 as a possible D gene (6 bases). The germline V gene encodes CDR1 SGHTA and CDR2 FQGNSA. Trimming took off 4 bases at V and 4 bases at J, with 9 bases between the two ends. The CDR3 is 13 residues long. The CDR3 nucleotides read TGTGCCAGCAGCTCATCAGGGGCAGATACGCAGTATTTT. Amino acid sequence: CASSSSGADTQYF.

In its sample, this clonotype was seen once. This sequence joins TRBV2 and TRBJ1-2; D ambiguous. The CDR3 contains 11 residues. V was shortened by 10 bases and J by 5 bases, with 11 bases between the two germline ends. The germline V gene encodes CDR1 SNHLY and CDR2 FYNNEI. The CDR3 DNA reads TGTGCCACAACTTTGGGATATGGCTACACCTTC. This gives the protein CATTLGYGYTF.

The chain employs TRBV20-1 and TRBJ1-1, with TRBD1 as a possible D gene (5 bases). V was pared by 2 bases and J by 4 bases, with 20 bases between. The CDR3 is 16 residues long. Germline-derived CDR1 and CDR2 are DFQATT and SNEGSKA (reference sequence). The CDR3, as DNA: TGCAGTGCTAGATATGTCGGGGGTAAAGGTTCCACTGAAGCTTTCTTT. Amino acid sequence: CSARYVGGKGSTEAFF.